The source of this T cell receptor (beta chain) is a study of radiation and T cells in renal cell carcinoma. Study-level results: Top 100 clonotypes averaged approximately 50% in irradiated versus around 45% in nephrectomy-only tumors. Dominant CDR3 motifs occupied more repertoire in irradiated than control tumors.

CDR1 is GTSNPN and CDR2 is SVGIG in the germline V gene (reference sequence). The CDR3 runs 14 residues. The V gene lost 1 base and the J gene lost 7 bases, with 14 bases spanning the gap. Described treatment: treatment-naive control, cytoreductive nephrectomy. Treatment-naive patients without radiation supplied the control tumors at nephrectomy. Controls included several female and over ten male donors, resected 2011 to 2014. The data were produced by immunoSEQ multiplex PCR, yet TCRdb's version contains in-frame clones alone and is incomplete. In the table there are about 24,000 clones, around half of which are singletons. In its sample, this clone is medium-sized (0.01 to 0.1%). Its antigen is as yet unknown.

The receptor comes from a human donor with renal cell carcinoma. The rearrangement links TRBV30 to TRBJ1-3; tentatively, D is TRBD1 (6 bases). The source material was tumor tissue, sampled from a patient whose treatment was nephrectomy without radiotherapy. The CDR3: CAWSGPGQGNTIYF. CDR3 nucleotides: TGTGCCTGGAGTGGCCCGGGACAAGGGAACACCATATATTTT.